The 20 T cell receptor beta chains listed next were all sequenced from one sample in a study of blood T cell repertoires in COVID-19. Method: immunoSEQ multiplex PCR; TCRdb's copy keeps in-frame clones and lacks some. The table records over 20,000 clones, 70% to 90% of them present only once. Sequencing used peripheral blood. The receptors were gathered from a human donor in a cohort sampled during active COVID-19. The donor label of this sample is uncertain.

The genes are TRBV5-5 and TRBJ1-1, with 11 positions matching TRBD1. Germline V gives CDR1 SGHKS, CDR2 YYEKEE (reference sequence). CDR3 length: 16 residues. V lost 3 bases and J lost 1; bases outside the gene matches: 5. The CDR3 DNA sequence: TGTGCCAGCAGCTCGCCCGGGACAGGGGGGAACACTGAAGCTTTCTTT. Translation gives CASSSPGTGGNTEAFF.

The chain couples TRBV19 to TRBJ1-5; 9 bases are a match to TRBD1. This CDR3 is 15 amino acids long. The germline gives CDR1 LNHDA, CDR2 SQIVND (reference sequence). This chain's CDR3 is CAKGQGKGNNQPQHF. The CDR3 DNA is TGTGCTAAGGGACAGGGCAAGGGGAACAATCAGCCCCAGCATTTT. Combining the CDR3 with reference TRBV19 and TRBJ1-5 gives the whole variable domain DGGITQSPKYLFRKEGQNVTLSCEQNLNHDAMYWYRQDPGQGLRLIYYSQIVNDFQKGDIAEGYSVSREKKESFPLTVTSAQKNPTAFYLCAKGQGKGNNQPQHFGDGTRLSIL.

This chain joins TRBV27 and TRBJ2-7; tentative D call: TRBD1 (6 bases). Trimming took 5 bases from V and 1 from J, leaving 9 bases between them. Germline CDR1 MNHEY, CDR2 SMNVEV (reference sequence). This CDR3 has 13 amino acids. The CDR3 DNA sequence: TGTGCCAGCAGTCCCGGACAGTCCTACGAGCAGTACTTC. It specifies CASSPGQSYEQYF.

Written as DNA, the CDR3 is TGTGCCAGCACCCCTCGAGAGGGTCACCATGGCTACACCTTC. Protein: CASTPREGHHGYTF. The chain is built from TRBV11-3 and TRBJ1-2, with D hard to call. The CDR3 extends over 14 amino acids. Germline V lookup: CDR1 SGHNT, CDR2 YENEEA. V lost 7 bases to trimming and J lost 6 bases, with 18 bases between them. The whole variable domain, filled in from reference TRBV11-3 and TRBJ1-2, reads EAGVVQSPRYKIIEKKQPVAFWCNPISGHNTLYWYLQNLGQGPELLIRYENEEAVDDSQLPKDRFSAERLKGVDSTLKIQPAELGDSAVYLCASTPREGHHGYTFGSGTRLTVV.

The genes are TRBV4-2 and TRBJ2-7; the match to TRBD2 covers 13 bases. The CDR3 consists of 16 residues. The germline CDR1 and CDR2 sequences are LGHNA and YNFKEQ. J was trimmed by 5 bases and V by 4 bases; bases with no gene match: 8. CDR3 residues: CASSLWTSGGQDEQYF. The CDR3, as DNA: TGTGCCAGCAGCCTTTGGACTAGCGGGGGACAAGACGAGCAGTACTTC.

This clone was seen just once. The chain joins TRBV24-1 to TRBJ2-2; a possible D gene is TRBD2 (6 bases). V was cut by 3 bases and J by 4 bases, with 14 bases left in between. The CDR3 spans 16 residues. Germline CDR1 KGHDR, CDR2 SFDVKD. The CDR3 DNA reads as TGTGCCACCAGTGATCCCACGGCGGGGCTCACCGGGGAGCTGTTTTTT. Its protein product is CATSDPTAGLTGELFF.

The rearrangement links TRBV5-1 to TRBJ2-2; no clear D gene. Germline values: CDR1 SGHRS, CDR2 YFSETQ. The CDR3 runs to 14 residues. V lost 2 bases and J lost 0, with 5 bases in between. CDR3 DNA: TGCGCCAGCAGCTTTTCCGCGAACACCGGGGAGCTGTTTTTT. Translation gives CASSFSANTGELFF.

This clone has just a few counts. The CDR3 coding sequence is TGTGCCAGCAGCGTATTTCCAGCGGGAGGGTCCCGCGAGCAGTACTTC. Amino acid sequence: CASSVFPAGGSREQYF. The chain joins TRBV9 to TRBJ2-7, with 10 bases aligning to TRBD2. Germline V gene lookup returns CDR1 SGDLS and CDR2 YYNGEE. The CDR3 has 16 amino acids. The V segment lost 1 base and the J segment 6 bases; nucleotides outside the gene matches: 10.

The chain uses TRBV18 and TRBJ2-3, with 7 bases that match TRBD1. The germline CDR1 and CDR2 sequences are KGHSH and LQKENI. The CDR3 length is 17 residues. The V and J ends lost 3 bases and 2 bases, in that order; junction bases with no gene match: 11. The CDR3 loop reads CASSPPLRTGDTDTQYF. The CDR3 DNA reads TGTGCCAGCTCACCTCCTCTTAGGACAGGAGACACAGATACGCAGTATTTT. Full variable domain (outside the CDR3, taken from reference TRBV18 and TRBJ2-3): NAGVMQNPRHLVRRRGQEARLRCSPMKGHSHVYWYRQLPEEGLKFMVYLQKENIIDESGMPKERFSAEFPKEGPSILRIQQVVRGDSAAYFCASSPPLRTGDTDTQYFGPGTRLTVL.

V and J are TRBV11-2 and TRBJ1-1; the D gene is possibly TRBD1 (5 bases). V gave up 4 bases and J gave up 4 bases, with 10 bases separating them. Germline V gene lookup returns CDR1 SGHAT and CDR2 FQNNGV. The CDR3 is made up of 13 amino acids. CDR3 protein: CASSSDGGTEAFF. The CDR3 DNA reads as TGTGCCAGCAGCTCAGACGGGGGCACTGAAGCTTTCTTT. The full variable domain, rest sourced from reference TRBV11-2 and TRBJ1-1, is EAGVAQSPRYKIIEKRQSVAFWCNPISGHATLYWYQQILGQGPKLLIQFQNNGVVDDSQLPKDRFSAERLKGVDSTLKIQPAKLEDSAVYLCASSSDGGTEAFFGQGTRLTVV.

The J gene is TRBJ1-1, the V gene TRBV5-6, with 9 bases lining up with TRBD1. The CDR3 runs to 14 residues. After removal of 4 bases from V and 3 bases from J, the junction contained 4 bases not matched to a gene. Germline values: CDR1 SGHDT, CDR2 YYEEEE. CDR3 nucleotide sequence: TGTGCCAGCAGCATGGGACAGGGCTACACTGAAGCTTTCTTT. Its protein is CASSMGQGYTEAFF.

This rearrangement joins TRBV5-1 to TRBJ1-1; 9 nucleotides match TRBD1. Looked up from germline, CDR1 is SGHRS and CDR2 is YFSETQ. This CDR3 contains 14 residues. The junction had 5 bases not matched to a gene; V was cut back by 4 bases and J by 4 bases. The CDR3 region is CASSQATGGTEAFF. The DNA for the CDR3 is TGCGCCAGCAGCCAAGCGACAGGGGGCACTGAAGCTTTCTTT.

V and J are TRBV5-5 and TRBJ2-2, with D possibly matching TRBD2 (5 bases). V dropped 4 bases and J dropped 4 bases, with 8 bases sitting between them. Germline V gives CDR1 SGHKS, CDR2 YYEKEE (reference sequence). The CDR3 extends over 13 amino acids. CDR3 sequence reads: CASSRGATGELFF. The CDR3 DNA reads TGTGCCAGCAGCCGGGGAGCCACCGGGGAGCTGTTTTTT.

The chain joins TRBV4-1 to TRBJ2-1; 10 nucleotides agree with TRBD2. V lost 4 bases, J lost 8 bases, and 11 bases stayed unmatched. This CDR3 comprises 16 residues. Germline CDR1 MGHRA, CDR2 YSYEKL. The CDR3 coding sequence is TGCGCCAGCAGCCGATCCCTAGCGGGAGAGGTGGATGAGCAGTTCTTC. Translated: CASSRSLAGEVDEQFF.

The chain has TRBV4-1 and TRBJ2-4; D is uncertain. V was pared by 0 bases and J by 0 bases, with 6 bases between. In germline, CDR1 is MGHRA, CDR2 YSYEKL. The CDR3 runs 15 residues. The CDR3 nucleotides are TGCGCCAGCAGCCAAGATTATGTAGCCAAAAACATTCAGTACTTC. It specifies CASSQDYVAKNIQYF.

The chain combines TRBV10-3 with TRBJ2-7; TRBD1 matches at 8 bases. The germline CDR1 and CDR2 sequences are ENHRY and SYGVKD. V was pared by 5 bases and J by 2 bases, with 2 bases of the junction left unmatched. The CDR3 has 13 residues. The CDR3: CAISSGQAYEQYF. CDR3 coding DNA: TGTGCCATCAGTTCGGGACAGGCCTACGAGCAGTACTTC.

This clone was detected once. The junction departs from the called germline gene at one end, perhaps through a read error. The CDR3 region is CASSLATGSHGGYAF. The CDR3 DNA is TGTGCCAGCAGCTTAGCGACAGGGAGCCACGGTGGCTACGCCTTC. This chain connects TRBV7-2 to TRBJ1-2; 7 nucleotides line up with TRBD1. This CDR3 region has 15 residues. Germline assignment: CDR1 SGHTA and CDR2 FQGNSA.

The V and J genes are TRBV30 and TRBJ1-1; possibly TRBD1 for D (6 bases). The CDR3 is 13 amino acids. Trimming left V 5 bases short and J 1 base short, with 11 bases between. Germline lookup yields CDR1 GTSNPN and CDR2 SVGIG (reference sequence). CDR3 loop: CAWGEDRNTEAFF. The DNA for the CDR3 is TGTGCCTGGGGGGAGGACAGGAACACTGAAGCTTTCTTT.

V usage is TRBV24-1 and J usage is TRBJ2-5; weak D call: TRBD1 (5 bases). Germline loops: CDR1 KGHDR, CDR2 SFDVKD. The CDR3 totals 15 residues. Between the trimmed V and J ends, which lost 3 bases and 3 bases, there was a span of 13 bases. Here the CDR3 reads CATSDAGAVKETQYF. The DNA for the CDR3 is TGTGCCACCAGTGATGCTGGGGCGGTGAAAGAGACCCAGTACTTC.

This chain connects TRBV5-4 to TRBJ2-7; the D gene is possibly TRBD2 (5 bases). Trimming removed 3 bases from V and 5 bases from J, with 12 bases in between. There are 13 residues in the CDR3. Germline V gene sequence: CDR1 SGHNT, CDR2 YYREEE (reference sequence). CDR3 sequence: CASSSLTRNEQYF. Written as DNA, the CDR3 is TGTGCCAGCAGCTCCCTCACTAGAAACGAGCAGTACTTC.